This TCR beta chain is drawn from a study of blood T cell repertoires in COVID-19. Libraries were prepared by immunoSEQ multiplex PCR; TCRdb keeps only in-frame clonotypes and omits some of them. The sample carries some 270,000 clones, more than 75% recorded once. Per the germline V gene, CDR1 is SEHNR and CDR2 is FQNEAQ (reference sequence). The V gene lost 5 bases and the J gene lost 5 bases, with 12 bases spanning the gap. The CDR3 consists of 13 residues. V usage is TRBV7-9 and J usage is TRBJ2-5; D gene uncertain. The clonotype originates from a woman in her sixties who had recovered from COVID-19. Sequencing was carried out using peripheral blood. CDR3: CASSPVSRETQYF. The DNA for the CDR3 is TGTGCCAGCAGCCCGGTAAGCCGGGAGACCCAGTACTTC.